This is a list of T cell receptor beta chains from one sample in a study of blood T cell repertoires in COVID-19. Some clones are missing from TCRdb's copy, which holds only in-frame ones; the method was immunoSEQ multiplex PCR. The sample yields over 120,000 clones, 75% to 80% seen once. The sample comprised peripheral blood. These receptors all come from a woman between 45 and 65 years old with active or convalescent COVID-19. Both conserved end residues are part of each CDR3. Each record gives: J gene, D gene, clone size, V gene, CDR3 protein, CDR3 DNA. The D gene is left open where the match is weak. A clone size is listed for some rows: how often the clone was seen (once, few, many), or a class if it is expanded.

>TRBJ2-3|-|-|TRBV5-1
CASSLRGTSTDTQYF
TGCGCCAGCAGCTTGCGGGGGACTAGCACAGATACGCAGTATTTT
>TRBJ2-1|-|-|TRBV7-2
CASSLVAGRNEQFF
TGTGCCAGCAGCTTAGTCGCGGGGCGCAATGAGCAGTTCTTC
>TRBJ2-1|-|once|TRBV27
CASSDGPSTFNEQFF
TGTGCCAGCTCTGATGGTCCCAGTACCTTCAATGAGCAGTTCTTC
>TRBJ1-5|TRBD1|-|TRBV28
CASSFSTGRDSNQPQHF
TGTGCCAGCAGTTTTTCGACAGGGCGGGACAGCAATCAGCCCCAGCATTTT
>TRBJ1-2|TRBD1|-|TRBV7-9
CASSSYTGTGEQDGYTF
TGTGCCAGCAGCTCTTACACCGGGACAGGGGAGCAGGATGGCTACACCTTC
>TRBJ1-2|-|-|TRBV19
CASSPLWTQQDGYTF
TGTGCCAGTAGTCCCCTATGGACCCAACAGGATGGCTACACCTTC
>TRBJ1-6|TRBD1|-|TRBV14
CASSALQGRDSPLHF
TGTGCCAGCAGCGCCCTACAGGGGAGAGATTCACCCCTCCACTTT
>TRBJ1-2|-|-|TRBV30
CAWSVPGYGYTF
TGTGCCTGGAGTGTCCCAGGGTATGGCTACACCTTC
>TRBJ1-4|TRBD1|once|TRBV4-1
CASSHTMGTGSNEKLFF
TGCGCCAGCAGCCATACCATGGGGACAGGGAGTAATGAAAAACTGTTTTTT
>TRBJ2-3|-|-|TRBV27
CASMGWTAGLGDTQYF
TGTGCCAGCATGGGGTGGACAGCGGGGCTGGGAGATACGCAGTATTTT
>TRBJ1-2|TRBD1|few|TRBV30
CAWSGPGTGNYGYTF
TGTGCCTGGAGTGGTCCCGGGACAGGGAACTATGGCTACACCTTC
>TRBJ2-3|-|-|TRBV5-1
CASSLAGGPDTQYF
TGCGCCAGCAGCTTGGCCGGAGGGCCAGATACGCAGTATTTT
>TRBJ2-5|-|once|TRBV18
CASSPASRVETQYF
TGTGCCAGCTCACCAGCTAGCCGGGTGGAGACCCAGTACTTC
>TRBJ1-3|-|-|TRBV21-1
CASRGEGYSGNTIYF
TGTGCCAGCAGGGGGGAGGGCTACTCTGGAAACACCATATATTTT
>TRBJ1-6|TRBD1|-|TRBV2
CASSPDRVVDSPLHF
TGTGCCAGCAGCCCAGACAGGGTTGTAGATTCACCCCTCCACTTT
>TRBJ2-7|TRBD2|-|TRBV11-2
CASSLRAGDGNEQYF
TGTGCCAGCAGCTTAAGAGCGGGAGATGGAAACGAGCAGTACTTC
>TRBJ2-1|-|few|TRBV24-1
CATSIGGDRHNEQFF
TGTGCCACCAGTATAGGGGGGGATCGGCACAATGAGCAGTTCTTC
>TRBJ2-7|TRBD2|-|TRBV30
CAWPRGGAGYEQYF
TGTGCCTGGCCCCGGGGGGGGGCCGGGTACGAGCAGTACTTC
>TRBJ2-3|-|-|TRBV5-1
CASSLAVDTQYF
TGCGCCAGCAGCTTGGCCGTAGATACGCAGTATTTT
>TRBJ1-2|-|once|TRBV20-1
CSASLGEGNYGYTF
TGCAGTGCTAGTCTCGGTGAGGGAAACTATGGCTACACCTTC
>TRBJ2-7|TRBD1|-|TRBV6-5
CASSLGQGAYEQYF
TGTGCCAGCAGTCTGGGACAGGGGGCCTACGAGCAGTACTTC
>TRBJ2-1|-|-|TRBV5-4
CASSLGGVGGNEQFF
TGTGCCAGCAGCTTGGGTGGAGTAGGGGGCAATGAGCAGTTCTTC
>TRBJ2-1|TRBD2|-|TRBV19
CASSRSLAGSSSYNEQFF
TGTGCCAGTAGTAGGTCTCTAGCGGGTTCTAGCTCCTACAATGAGCAGTTCTTC
>TRBJ1-4|TRBD1|-|TRBV4-1
CASSQDPAGGFEKLFF
TGCGCCAGCAGCCAAGATCCCGCAGGGGGTTTTGAAAAACTGTTTTTT
>TRBJ1-1|-|-|TRBV4-1
CASSQDREATEAFF
TGCGCCAGCAGCCAAGATAGGGAGGCCACTGAAGCTTTCTTT
>TRBJ2-5|-|once|TRBV5-5
CASSLRWPVQETQYF
TGTGCCAGCAGCTTGCGTTGGCCAGTACAAGAGACCCAGTACTTC
>TRBJ2-7|-|-|TRBV18
CASSPAQGSYEQYF
TGTGCCAGCTCACCAGCACAGGGCTCCTACGAGCAGTACTTC
>TRBJ1-4|-|-|TRBV30
CAWSDGYRGREKLFF
TGTGCCTGGAGTGACGGGTACCGAGGGCGCGAAAAACTGTTTTTT
>TRBJ1-2|-|-|TRBV11-2
CASSLDLGANYGYTF
TGTGCCAGCAGCTTAGATCTGGGCGCAAACTATGGCTACACCTTC
>TRBJ1-1|TRBD1|-|TRBV7-8
CASSQGADTEAFF
TGTGCCAGCAGTCAGGGGGCCGACACTGAAGCTTTCTTT
>TRBJ1-2|TRBD1|many|TRBV23-1
CASSPGTGKLYGYTF
TGCGCCAGCAGTCCCGGGACAGGGAAGCTCTATGGCTACACCTTC
>TRBJ2-7|TRBD2|-|TRBV30
CAWSVGGVLEQYF
TGTGCCTGGAGTGTGGGGGGGGTCCTCGAGCAGTACTTC
>TRBJ1-2|TRBD1|-|TRBV7-2
CASSTTGVYGYTF
TGTGCCAGCAGCACAACAGGGGTCTATGGCTACACCTTC
>TRBJ2-2|-|-|TRBV7-2
CASSIQGGTGELFF
TGTGCCAGCAGCATACAGGGGGGGACCGGGGAGCTGTTTTTT
>TRBJ1-2|TRBD1|-|TRBV27
CASTPRTGGPYGYTF
TGTGCCAGCACCCCCAGGACAGGGGGTCCCTATGGCTACACCTTC
>TRBJ2-5|TRBD2|once|TRBV7-3
CASSSSGGYQETQYF
TGTGCCAGCAGTTCTAGCGGGGGGTACCAAGAGACCCAGTACTTC
>TRBJ1-2|-|few|TRBV28
CASSRGGFSYGYTF
TGTGCCAGCAGTCGGGGGGGGTTTAGCTATGGCTACACCTTC
>TRBJ1-2|-|-|TRBV19
CASRDDGLYGYTF
TGTGCCAGTAGGGACGACGGACTCTATGGCTACACCTTC
>TRBJ2-2|-|-|TRBV5-4
CASSVGTGIGELFF
TGTGCCAGCAGCGTCGGGACTGGAATCGGGGAGCTGTTTTTT